This record looks at one T cell receptor (beta chain) sequence and its context. The antigen remains undetermined. This specimen comes from a study of early T cells in non-severe SARS-CoV-2 infection. About the research overall: Sequencing input comprised bulk RNA from unsorted whole blood; chain pairing was not available.

Unique molecular identifiers were attached to individual cDNA molecules. TCRdb itself ran the 5' RACE reads through MiXCR, one entry per CDR3 protein. The top ten clones hold 5.1% of a sample with more than 80,000 distinct CDR3 sequences, 11% of them seen once. General study findings and limits: Lookups in VDJdb leaned toward anti-spike CD8 responses and missed private and CD4 specificities.

The TCR sequence derives from an adult who was a healthcare worker with PCR-confirmed SARS-CoV-2 infection or an uninfected control (not recorded which). Sequenced material: whole blood.

CDR3 residues: CASRVGQGKGNQPQHF. The CDR3 nucleotides are TGTGCCAGCAGAGTTGGACAGGGGAAAGGCAATCAGCCCCAGCATTTT. The genes are TRBV2 and TRBJ1-5; 9 bases map to TRBD1. V shed 6 bases, J shed 2 bases, and the junction held 8 bases outside the gene matches. This CDR3 is 16 amino acids long. In germline, CDR1 is SNHLY, CDR2 FYNNEI.